Each of the 4 T cell receptor beta chains below was sequenced from the same sample in a study of identical twins. TCRdb called the 5' RACE reads again in MiXCR, with one record for every CDR3 protein. There are about 660,000 distinct CDR3 sequences in the sample; around 8.6% occur only once, and around 0.98% lies in the top ten. These data also featured in a second study, about yellow fever vaccine responses in identical twins.

Sequenced material: PBMCs. These receptors were collected from a woman between 18 and 30 years old in good health.

This clonotype was picked up a small number of times. This chain uses TRBV4-1 with TRBJ2-3; 9 bases map to TRBD2. J gave up 4 bases and V 3 bases, and 8 bases lay outside the gene matches. Germline V CDR1 and CDR2: MGHRA, YSYEKL. This CDR3 is built from 16 residues. CDR3 protein: CASSHPGTSQADTQYF. The CDR3 region has the DNA TGCGCCAGCAGCCATCCCGGGACTAGCCAAGCAGATACGCAGTATTTT.

The sample holds many counts of this clonotype. V usage is TRBV9 and J usage is TRBJ1-4; 9 bases are a match to TRBD1. The CDR3 spans 15 residues. Germline V lookup: CDR1 SGDLS, CDR2 YYNGEE. J was trimmed by 4 bases and V by 0 bases; bases with no gene match: 1. CDR3 nucleotides: TGTGCCAGCAGCGTAGGGGACAGGGATAATGAAAAACTGTTTTTT. Protein: CASSVGDRDNEKLFF. Combining the CDR3 with reference TRBV9 and TRBJ1-4 gives the whole variable domain DSGVTQTPKHLITATGQRVTLRCSPRSGDLSVYWYQQSLDQGLQFLIQYYNGEERAKGNILERFSAQQFPDLHSELNLSSLELGDSALYFCASSVGDRDNEKLFFGSGTQLSVL.

This clonotype was recorded many times. The chain recombines TRBV7-2 with TRBJ2-3, with D unclear. The CDR3 runs to 13 residues. V lost 5 bases and J 5 bases, leaving 11 bases between the germline ends. Germline V CDR1 and CDR2: SGHTA, FQGNSA. As DNA, the CDR3 is TGTGCCAGCAGCCTCCGACTGGAAGATACGCAGTATTTT. Amino acids: CASSLRLEDTQYF.

In its sample, this clonotype was seen a few times. The chain carries TRBV5-6 and TRBJ1-5, with a weak D call TRBD1 (5 bases). Germline-derived CDR1 and CDR2 are SGHDT and YYEEEE. The V end lost 1 base, the J end lost 7 bases, and 18 bases lay between the germline ends. The CDR3 is 16 residues long. CDR3 loop: CASSLRLGQIGQPQHF. CDR3 DNA sequence: TGTGCCAGCAGCTTGCGCCTCGGACAAATCGGGCAGCCCCAGCATTTT.